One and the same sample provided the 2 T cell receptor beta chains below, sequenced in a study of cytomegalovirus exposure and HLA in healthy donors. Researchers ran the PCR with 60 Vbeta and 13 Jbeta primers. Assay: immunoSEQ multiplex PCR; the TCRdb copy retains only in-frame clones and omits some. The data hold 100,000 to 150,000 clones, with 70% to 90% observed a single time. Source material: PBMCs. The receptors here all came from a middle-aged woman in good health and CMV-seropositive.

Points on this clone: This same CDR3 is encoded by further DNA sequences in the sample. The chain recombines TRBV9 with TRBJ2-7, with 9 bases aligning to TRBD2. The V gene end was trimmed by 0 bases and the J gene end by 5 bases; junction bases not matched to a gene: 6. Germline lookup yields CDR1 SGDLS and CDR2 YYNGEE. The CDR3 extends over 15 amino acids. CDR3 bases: TGTGCCAGCAGCGTAGGTGCGGGGGGGCCACACGAGCAGTACTTC. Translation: CASSVGAGGPHEQYF. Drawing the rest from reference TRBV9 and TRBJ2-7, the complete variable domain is DSGVTQTPKHLITATGQRVTLRCSPRSGDLSVYWYQQSLDQGLQFLIQYYNGEERAKGNILERFSAQQFPDLHSELNLSSLELGDSALYFCASSVGAGGPHEQYFGPGTRLTVT.

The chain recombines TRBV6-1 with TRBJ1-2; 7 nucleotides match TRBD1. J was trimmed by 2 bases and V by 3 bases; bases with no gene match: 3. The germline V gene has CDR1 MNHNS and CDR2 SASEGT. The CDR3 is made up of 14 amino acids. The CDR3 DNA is TGTGCCAGCAGTGAGACGGGACAGAACTATGGCTACACCTTC. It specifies CASSETGQNYGYTF.